This TCR beta chain stems from a study of beta chain features in type 1 diabetes. CD45RO/CCR7/CD25/CD127/CD95/CD27 separated CD4+ naive, central memory, regulatory and stem cell-like memory cells by sorting. This clone was detected a few times. V was shortened by 4 bases and J by 3 bases, with 16 bases between the two germline ends. This CDR3 is 15 amino acids long. Per the germline V gene, CDR1 is SGHNT and CDR2 is YYREEE (reference sequence). Investigators reverse transcribed all isolated RNA, so they sequenced expressed TCRB transcripts. The study sequenced naive, central memory and regulatory T cell samples to an average of roughly 4 million reads. Profiled with immunoSEQ multiplex PCR; TCRdb holds only in-frame clones, not every one. Altogether hundreds of thousands of clones are present, approximately 8.2% being singletons, with the ten largest covering 0.44%.

The chain uses TRBV5-4 and TRBJ2-5, with D perhaps TRBD2 (5 bases). The specimen was central memory CD4+ T cells from blood. The receptor's source is a woman in her late teens or twenties in good health. DNA for the CDR3: TGTGCCAGCAGCACCCCGACTAACGCAAAAGAGACCCAGTACTTC. Translation: CASSTPTNAKETQYF. The full variable domain, with the rest looked up from reference TRBV5-4 and TRBJ2-5, is ETGVTQSPTHLIKTRGQQVTLRCSSQSGHNTVSWYQQALGQGPQFIFQYYREEENGRGNFPPRFSGLQFPNYSSELNVNALELDDSALYLCASSTPTNAKETQYFGPGTRLLVL.